The 31 T cell receptor beta chains below all came from one sample that was sequenced in a study of shared clonotypes between healthy human individuals (TCRdb year 2020). The library was prepared using the immunoSEQ multiplex PCR assay. TCRdb obtained this table from immuneACCESS and retained in-frame rearrangements with V and J assigned. These tables miss some clones; where compared with another copy, unresolved V genes account for less than half of the shortfall, and the remainder is unexplained. The sample yields roughly 760,000 clones; approximately 79% were counted once. Of the sample, approximately 1.6% falls within the top ten clones. The material sequenced was memory CD4+ T cells sorted from blood. The label giving this sample's cell subset or site can be read as: CD45RA-negative fraction. These receptors all stem from a woman in her 30s in good health.

The sample holds many counts of this clone. The chain carries TRBV14 and TRBJ2-7, with D unclear. The V end was cut by 0 bases, the J end by 0 bases, with 6 bases between. Germline V gene data show CDR1 as SGHDN and CDR2 as FVKESK. The CDR3 extends over 14 amino acids. CDR3 residues: CASSQDLRSYEQYF. The CDR3 nucleotides are TGTGCCAGCAGCCAAGATCTCCGCTCCTACGAGCAGTACTTC.

This clone was observed a few times. The CDR3 here is CASLAGGPTDTQYF. The CDR3 nucleotides read TGTGCCAGCCTAGCGGGAGGGCCCACAGATACGCAGTATTTT. The rearrangement links TRBV2 to TRBJ2-3; 12 bases are shared with TRBD2. J gave up 2 bases and V 8 bases, and 2 bases lay outside the gene matches. The CDR3 spans 14 residues. Germline lookup yields CDR1 SNHLY and CDR2 FYNNEI.

V and J are TRBV28 and TRBJ1-2; no clear D. The CDR3 has 15 residues. V gave up 7 bases and J gave up 0 bases, with 15 bases separating them. CDR1 MDHEN and CDR2 SYDVKM come from the germline V gene. The CDR3 loop reads CASTPFSPANYGYTF. Written as DNA, the CDR3 is TGTGCCAGCACCCCCTTCAGCCCAGCTAACTATGGCTACACCTTC.

With regard to this clone: The same CDR3 arises from other DNA sequences in this sample as well. This chain links TRBV27 with TRBJ2-1, with 8 bases fitting TRBD2. The CDR3 runs 15 residues. J was trimmed by 0 bases and V by 5 bases; bases with no gene match: 3. Germline CDR1 reads MNHEY; CDR2 reads SMNVEV (reference sequence). The CDR3 region has the DNA TGTGCCAGCAGTCCCGGGACTAGCTCCTACAATGAGCAGTTCTTC. It yields the protein CASSPGTSSYNEQFF.

This chain joins TRBV5-4 and TRBJ2-7; 9 bases are shared with TRBD1. V was pared by 3 bases and J by 4 bases, with 8 bases of the junction left unmatched. CDR1 is SGHNT, CDR2 YYREEE, per germline (reference sequence). The CDR3 runs 15 residues. The CDR3 region has the DNA TGTGCCAGCAGCTCCCCGGGACAGGGTATTTACGAGCAGTACTTC. This translates into CASSSPGQGIYEQYF.

This clone was counted many times. The genes are TRBV30 and TRBJ2-3; 14 bases agree with TRBD2. The trim removed 2 bases at V and 11 bases at J, leaving 9 bases unmatched. CDR1 and CDR2 from the germline V gene are GTSNPN and SVGIG (reference sequence). This CDR3 is 15 amino acids long. CDR3 amino acids: CAWSLSGLAGERQYF. In DNA form, the CDR3 reads TGTGCCTGGAGTCTTTCGGGACTAGCGGGAGAGAGGCAGTATTTT.

The chain combines TRBV9 with TRBJ1-5; D gene uncertain. The V gene's germline CDR1 is SGDLS and CDR2 YYNGEE. Between the trimmed V and J ends, which lost 0 bases and 0 bases, there was a span of 7 bases. There are 15 residues in the CDR3. The DNA of the CDR3 is TGTGCCAGCAGCGTAGGTCAAGGTAGCAATCAGCCCCAGCATTTT. Translation: CASSVGQGSNQPQHF. Drawing the rest from reference TRBV9 and TRBJ1-5, the complete variable domain is DSGVTQTPKHLITATGQRVTLRCSPRSGDLSVYWYQQSLDQGLQFLIQYYNGEERAKGNILERFSAQQFPDLHSELNLSSLELGDSALYFCASSVGQGSNQPQHFGDGTRLSIL.

About this clone itself: The junction shows a germline mismatch at one end, possibly a read error. This chain joins TRBV28 and TRBJ2-3; TRBD2 agrees at 7 bases. Looked up from germline, CDR1 is MDHEN and CDR2 is SYDVKM. The CDR3 contains 13 residues. Here the CDR3 reads CESSGHCGDTQYF. DNA for the CDR3: TGCGAGAGTAGCGGGCATTGCGGAGATACGCAGTATTTT.

This chain's CDR3 is CASSQGADIGEQYF. CDR3 in DNA: TGTGCCAGCAGCCAAGGGGCAGACATCGGTGAGCAGTACTTC. The rearrangement uses TRBV4-2 and TRBJ2-7; D not resolved. The CDR3 loop spans 14 amino acids. Germline V gene data show CDR1 as LGHNA and CDR2 as YNFKEQ. V lost 1 base, J lost 7 bases, and 14 bases lay in between.

This clone was detected only once. V gene TRBV15 combines with J gene TRBJ1-4; 8 bases match TRBD1. Germline CDR1 LNHNV, CDR2 YYDKDF (reference sequence). V shed 4 bases, J shed 3 bases, and the junction held 10 bases outside the gene matches. CDR3 length equals 17 residues. This chain's CDR3 is CATSTLFQGASNEKLFF. DNA of the CDR3: TGTGCCACCAGCACCCTTTTTCAGGGGGCTTCTAATGAAAAACTGTTTTTT.

The V and J genes are TRBV5-1 and TRBJ1-3, with D possibly matching TRBD1 (6 bases). V was trimmed by 0 bases and J by 0 bases, leaving 10 bases between them. There are 16 residues in the CDR3. Looked up from germline, CDR1 is SGHRS and CDR2 is YFSETQ. CDR3 sequence (DNA): TGCGCCAGCAGCTTGGAGGGACACAGCTCTGGAAACACCATATATTTT. The encoded protein is CASSLEGHSSGNTIYF.

There are many counts of this clone. This rearrangement joins TRBV28 to TRBJ1-1, with 7 bases that match TRBD1. This CDR3 spans 18 amino acids. Germline assignment: CDR1 MDHEN and CDR2 SYDVKM. V shed 6 bases, J shed 5 bases, and the junction held 21 bases outside the gene matches. The CDR3 loop reads CASSPLRQGRIKGTEAFF. In nucleotides, the CDR3 is TGTGCCAGCAGCCCGCTTAGACAGGGAAGAATCAAGGGGACTGAAGCTTTCTTT.

CDR3 protein: CASSLRLDEQFF. The DNA of the CDR3 is TGTGCCAGCAGCTTAAGGCTGGATGAGCAGTTCTTC. The rearrangement uses TRBV11-2 and TRBJ2-1; D remains ambiguous. V dropped 2 bases and J dropped 8 bases, with 7 bases sitting between them. Germline assignment: CDR1 SGHAT and CDR2 FQNNGV. This CDR3 has 12 amino acids.

J is TRBJ2-1 and V is TRBV4-1, with D uncertain. Trimming stripped 0 bases from V and 5 bases from J, with 14 bases between. Germline CDR1 and CDR2: MGHRA and YSYEKL. The CDR3 spans 16 residues. In nucleotides, the CDR3 is TGCGCCAGCAGCCAAGATCCATCCTCCCAGGACAATGAGCAGTTCTTC. Residues: CASSQDPSSQDNEQFF.

The chain recombines TRBV7-3 with TRBJ2-5; maybe TRBD2 (5 bases). Trimming shortened V by 2 bases and J by 1 base, and 8 bases separated the two germline ends. CDR3 length: 14 amino acids. Germline V gene data show CDR1 as SGHTA and CDR2 as FQGTGA. CDR3 sequence (DNA): TGTGCCAGCAGCTTAGCCAGCGGCCAAGAGACCCAGTACTTC. Amino acids: CASSLASGQETQYF.

This chain joins TRBV29-1 and TRBJ2-7, with TRBD2 matching 11 bases. The CDR3 is made up of 14 amino acids. V gave up 5 bases and J gave up 0 bases; unmatched junction bases: 3. CDR1 and CDR2 from the germline V gene are SQVTM and ANQGSEA. The CDR3 protein is CSVLTSGISYEQYF. The CDR3 bases are TGCAGCGTTTTGACTAGCGGGATCTCCTACGAGCAGTACTTC.

This clone was found once. The chain links TRBV7-6 to TRBJ2-7; the match to TRBD2 covers 8 bases. This CDR3 has 15 residues. V lost 5 bases and J lost 0; bases outside the gene matches: 6. CDR1 and CDR2 (germline): SGHVS, FNYEAQ. The CDR3 spells CASSILAEASYEQYF. The CDR3 nucleotides read TGTGCCAGCAGCATACTAGCGGAGGCCTCCTACGAGCAGTACTTC.

This rearrangement joins TRBV7-9 to TRBJ2-5; weak D call: TRBD1 (5 bases). The CDR3 length is 14 residues. Germline V lookup: CDR1 SEHNR, CDR2 FQNEAQ (reference sequence). The ends were cut back, 6 bases at V and 2 bases at J, with 13 bases in the middle. The CDR3 here is CASRSEQVQETQYF. The CDR3, as DNA: TGTGCCAGCAGGTCGGAACAGGTACAAGAGACCCAGTACTTC. The whole variable domain, remainder taken from reference TRBV7-9 and TRBJ2-5, is DTGVSQNPRHKITKRGQNVTFRCDPISEHNRLYWYRQTLGQGPEFLTYFQNEAQLEKSRLLSDRFSAERPKGSFSTLEIQRTEQGDSAMYLCASRSEQVQETQYFGPGTRLLVL.

The chain employs TRBV11-2 and TRBJ2-5; the match to TRBD2 covers 9 bases. V lost 5 bases and J lost 4; bases outside the gene matches: 5. CDR1 and CDR2 (germline): SGHAT, FQNNGV. CDR3 length: 14 amino acids. The CDR3 region has the DNA TGTGCCAGCAGCCCGGGACTAGCAGTAGAGACCCAGTACTTC. Encoded protein: CASSPGLAVETQYF.

The rearrangement links TRBV4-2 to TRBJ2-1; D might be TRBD2 (5 bases). The V end lost 0 bases, the J end lost 5 bases, and 20 bases lay between the germline ends. The CDR3 sequence is 18 residues long. CDR1 and CDR2 from the germline V gene are LGHNA and YNFKEQ. This CDR3 reads CASSQDYYRETGDNEQFF. In DNA, the CDR3 is TGTGCCAGCAGCCAAGATTACTACCGGGAAACGGGTGACAATGAGCAGTTCTTC.

V and J are TRBV5-4 and TRBJ2-7, with 7 bases matching TRBD1. V lost 2 bases, J lost 7 bases, and 6 bases stayed unmatched. The CDR3 contains 13 residues. Germline CDR1 is SGHNT and CDR2 is YYREEE (reference sequence). CDR3 sequence: CASSLGGSGEQYF. The CDR3, as DNA: TGTGCCAGCAGCTTAGGGGGCTCGGGGGAGCAGTACTTC.

This clone was found once. The J gene is TRBJ2-5, the V gene TRBV5-1; D is unresolved. Germline V gene sequence: CDR1 SGHRS, CDR2 YFSETQ. This CDR3 spans 14 amino acids. V dropped 0 bases and J dropped 2 bases, with 8 bases sitting between them. The CDR3 bases are TGCGCCAGCAGCTTGGATGGGGTTCAAGAGACCCAGTACTTC. Translated, it gives CASSLDGVQETQYF.

The chain couples TRBV14 to TRBJ2-3; maybe TRBD2 (6 bases). The CDR3 is 16 residues long. The germline CDR1 and CDR2 sequences are SGHDN and FVKESK. Deletions cut 0 bases from V and 2 bases from J, with 12 bases between. The chain's CDR3 is CASSQEGGGVTDTQYF. The CDR3 DNA reads as TGTGCCAGCAGCCAAGAAGGAGGAGGGGTCACAGATACGCAGTATTTT.

The chain has TRBV5-1 and TRBJ1-2, with a possible D match to TRBD1 (6 bases). The ends were cut back, 1 base at V and 2 bases at J, with 9 bases in the middle. CDR3 length: 14 residues. CDR1 and CDR2 from the germline V gene are SGHRS and YFSETQ. The CDR3 DNA follows: TGCGCCAGCAGCTTGACAGGGATAAACTATGGCTACACCTTC. Protein product: CASSLTGINYGYTF.

The table lists this clone with a count of one. The chain has TRBV23-1 and TRBJ2-6, with TRBD2 as a possible D gene (5 bases). TRBV23-1 is noted as an ORF with a role that remains uncertain. This CDR3 is built from 16 residues. Trimming shortened V by 5 bases and J by 0 bases, and 11 bases separated the two germline ends. CDR3 sequence (DNA): TGCGCCAGCAGTACGAGCACTAGCTCTGGGGCCAACGTCCTGACTTTC. Translating gives CASSTSTSSGANVLTF.

The chain employs TRBV30 and TRBJ2-1; 8 nucleotides match TRBD1. V dropped 5 bases and J dropped 8; count of bases not matched to a gene: 8. The CDR3 consists of 13 residues. Per the germline V gene, CDR1 is GTSNPN and CDR2 is SVGIG (reference sequence). The CDR3 coding sequence is TGTGCCTGGTTCGGACAGGGTATACATGAGCAGTTCTTC. It specifies CAWFGQGIHEQFF.

The chain links TRBV18 to TRBJ1-3; no clear D gene. In germline, CDR1 is KGHSH, CDR2 LQKENI. Trimming pared 4 bases from V and 1 base from J, leaving 11 bases between. This CDR3 contains 15 residues. The CDR3: CASSLRTDSGNTIYF. The CDR3 region has the DNA TGTGCCAGCTCACTAAGAACAGATTCTGGAAACACCATATATTTT. The full variable domain, in which reference TRBV18 and TRBJ1-3 provide the parts outside the CDR3, is NAGVMQNPRHLVRRRGQEARLRCSPMKGHSHVYWYRQLPEEGLKFMVYLQKENIIDESGMPKERFSAEFPKEGPSILRIQQVVRGDSAAYFCASSLRTDSGNTIYFGEGSWLTVV.

This chain uses TRBV2 with TRBJ2-6; the D gene is possibly TRBD2 (6 bases). Between the trimmed V and J ends, which lost 8 bases and 1 base, there was a span of 21 bases. CDR3 length equals 18 residues. CDR1 SNHLY and CDR2 FYNNEI come from the germline V gene. This CDR3 is CASAELAELYSGANVLTF. In DNA form, the CDR3 reads TGTGCCAGCGCTGAGTTAGCGGAACTTTATTCTGGGGCCAACGTCCTGACTTTC. The full variable domain, its missing parts supplied by reference TRBV2 and TRBJ2-6, is EPEVTQTPSHQVTQMGQEVILRCVPISNHLYFYWYRQILGQKVEFLVSFYNNEISEKSEIFDDQFSVERPDGSNFTLKIRSTKLEDSAMYFCASAELAELYSGANVLTFGAGSRLTVL.

This clone was detected a few times. The V and J genes are TRBV19 and TRBJ2-3, with 7 bases aligning to TRBD1. The trim removed 3 bases at V and 3 bases at J, leaving 6 bases unmatched. CDR1 LNHDA and CDR2 SQIVND come from the germline V gene (reference sequence). The CDR3 runs 15 residues. The CDR3 loop is CASSISRGTTDTQYF. Written as DNA, the CDR3 is TGTGCCAGTAGTATCTCCAGGGGGACAACAGATACGCAGTATTTT.

The V gene is TRBV18, the J gene TRBJ2-3, with 7 positions matching TRBD2. The CDR3 extends over 17 amino acids. V shed 2 bases and J 2 bases; nucleotides not matched to a gene: 10. CDR1 KGHSH and CDR2 LQKENI come from the germline V gene. In nucleotides, the CDR3 is TGTGCCAGCTCACCAACATCTACGGGGGGTCTCACAGATACGCAGTATTTT. Its protein is CASSPTSTGGLTDTQYF.

The V and J genes are TRBV1 and TRBJ2-5; the table names TRBD2, a call not compared with the DNA. Judging by the DNA end, TRBJ2-7 fits better; the J call may be wrong. TRBV1 is labeled a pseudogene. This CDR3 spans 15 amino acids. The CDR3 DNA sequence: TGCACCAGCAGCCGCTCTAGCGGGGCCTCCTACGAGCAGTACTTC. Translating gives CTSSRSSGASYEQYF.